What follows describes a single T cell receptor (beta chain). V was clipped by 6 bases and J by 7 bases, with 11 bases between them. CDR3 length: 13 amino acids. Germline V gene lookup returns CDR1 KGHDR and CDR2 SFDVKD. Original methodology: Amplified reference gene primers provided the basis for estimating nucleated cell counts. The protocol was immunoSEQ multiplex PCR, while the TCRdb copy is restricted to in-frame clones and leaves out a portion. The DNA was the basis for D and trimming; V, J and clone size are from that table. This table has over 150,000 clones, more than 70% appearing once. This record belongs to a study of blood T cell repertoires in COVID-19. Across the whole study: Sites across the United States, Italy and Spain contributed samples from acute and convalescent COVID-19. Sample material is recorded as cDNA or gDNA derived from T cells, B-cell-depleted T cells, or PBMCs.

This chain links TRBV24-1 with TRBJ2-2, with D maybe TRBD2 (5 bases). The specimen was peripheral blood. The sequence was collected from a man aged 50-60 years with active or convalescent COVID-19. CDR3 sequence: CATSRSGSGELFF. The CDR3, as DNA: TGTGCCACCAGTCGTTCGGGAAGCGGGGAGCTGTTTTTT.